The 18 T cell receptor beta chains below were found in one sample sequenced in a study of T cells after yellow fever vaccination (dated by TCRdb to between 2018 and 2021). The treatment or condition label corresponds to: live attenuated yellow fever vaccine strain. Libraries were built with 5' RACE. Sequenced on an Illumina NovaSeq 6000. TCRdb ran its own pipeline on the public reads, namely fastp trimming at Q25 and MiXCR clone calling, and kept in-frame beta chains. Each CDR3 protein gets just one entry, which takes the most common genes and DNA from the rows behind it. The sample table lists 100,000 to 150,000 distinct CDR3 sequences, about 8.8% of them with a count of one. The ten largest clonotypes hold almost 40% of the sample. The sequencing here drew on CD8+ T cells sorted from PBMCs, taken on the day of the yellow fever booster vaccination. These receptors were obtained from a man aged 18 to 30 who received the YFV17D yellow fever vaccine.

The J gene is TRBJ2-3, the V gene TRBV11-2, with 12 bases aligning to TRBD2. This CDR3 is 16 amino acids long. Germline loops: CDR1 SGHAT, CDR2 FQNNGV. Trimming took 4 bases from V and 2 from J; bases not matched to a gene: 4. CDR3 sequence (DNA): TGTGCCAGCAGCTGGACTAGCGGGGCCCCCACAGATACGCAGTATTTT. This gives the protein CASSWTSGAPTDTQYF.

In this sample, this clonotype turned up a few times. The rearrangement joins TRBV7-9 to TRBJ1-3; no definite D call. Germline V gene sequence: CDR1 SEHNR, CDR2 FQNEAQ (reference sequence). The CDR3 spans 14 residues. V gave up 2 bases and J gave up 4 bases, with 9 bases separating them. The CDR3 nucleotides are TGTGCCAGCAGCTTACTCAGTACCGGAAACACCATATATTTT. As protein: CASSLLSTGNTIYF.

This clonotype was picked up a small number of times. V gene TRBV19 combines with J gene TRBJ2-7, with TRBD2 identical over 7 bases. Looked up from germline, CDR1 is LNHDA and CDR2 is SQIVND (reference sequence). CDR3 size: 13 residues. V gave up 5 bases and J gave up 5 bases; unmatched junction bases: 6. This chain's CDR3 is CASSAGVPNEQYF. In DNA, the CDR3 is TGTGCCAGTAGTGCGGGGGTTCCAAACGAGCAGTACTTC.

This clonotype was observed a handful of times. V and J are TRBV29-1 and TRBJ2-7; maybe TRBD2 (6 bases). V was clipped by 6 bases and J by 1 base, with 16 bases between them. The germline gives CDR1 SQVTM, CDR2 ANQGSEA. The CDR3 has 14 residues. CDR3 sequence reads: CSVRGQVNSYEQYF. The CDR3 nucleotides are TGCAGCGTGCGGGGTCAGGTTAATTCCTACGAGCAGTACTTC.

V usage is TRBV27 and J usage is TRBJ1-5; D remains ambiguous. This CDR3 is 16 amino acids long. With 5 bases removed from V and 1 base from J, the gap between germline ends came to 15 bases. From germline, CDR1 is MNHEY and CDR2 SMNVEV (reference sequence). CDR3 residues: CASSTLPGSSNQPQHF. The CDR3 nucleotides read TGTGCCAGCAGTACCCTTCCCGGGTCAAGCAATCAGCCCCAGCATTTT.

Ten or more counts support this clonotype. The rearrangement links TRBV29-1 to TRBJ1-2; no clear D gene. This CDR3 contains 13 residues. Trimming cost V 0 bases and J 4 bases, with 9 bases left between them. Germline V gives CDR1 SQVTM, CDR2 ANQGSEA. The CDR3 region is CSVEEGTLYGYTF. The CDR3 region has the DNA TGCAGCGTTGAAGAGGGCACACTCTATGGCTACACCTTC.

This clonotype was observed a handful of times. The chain uses TRBV4-1 and TRBJ2-1, with TRBD2 as a possible D gene (5 bases). Per germline, CDR1 MGHRA and CDR2 YSYEKL. V dropped 1 base and J dropped 5 bases, with 12 bases sitting between them. The CDR3 totals 15 residues. CDR3 DNA sequence: TGCGCCAGCAGCCAAGTCGGGGTGGGCGACAATGAGCAGTTCTTC. Translation: CASSQVGVGDNEQFF.

This clonotype has more than one count but fewer than ten. The chain links TRBV20-1 to TRBJ2-3; D call uncertain. The CDR3 has 12 amino acids. Germline V CDR1 and CDR2: DFQATT, SNEGSKA (reference sequence). Trimming stripped 6 bases from V and 4 bases from J, with 11 bases between. The CDR3 DNA reads as TGCAGTGCAAAGCCCCCCGCAGATACGCAGTATTTT. Encoded protein: CSAKPPADTQYF.

V gene TRBV5-1 combines with J gene TRBJ1-1; TRBD1 matches 10 bases. This CDR3 region has 14 residues. Losses at the gene ends were 3 bases for V and 1 base for J; bases not matched to a gene: 0. The germline V gene has CDR1 SGHRS and CDR2 YFSETQ. In DNA, the CDR3 is TGCGCCAGCAGCTGGACAGGGGGGAACACTGAAGCTTTCTTT. This encodes CASSWTGGNTEAFF.

This clonotype showed up just a few times. This chain connects TRBV12-3 or TRBV12-4 to TRBJ1-1; TRBD1 might be the D (5 bases). The CDR3 extends over 10 amino acids. V shed 8 bases and J shed 11 bases, with 12 bases lying between them. CDR3 sequence reads: CASAWGEAFF. In DNA form, the CDR3 reads TGTGCCAGCGCATGGGGGGAGGCTTTCTTT.

The rearrangement uses TRBV12-3 or TRBV12-4 and TRBJ2-1; no clear D. V dropped 1 base and J dropped 10 bases, with 5 bases sitting between them. This CDR3 comprises 11 residues. The CDR3: CASSLVREQFF. In DNA form, the CDR3 reads TGTGCCAGCAGTTTAGTAAGGGAGCAGTTCTTC.

This chain uses TRBV7-9 with TRBJ2-5; possibly TRBD1 for D (6 bases). CDR1 and CDR2 (germline): SEHNR, FQNEAQ (reference sequence). CDR3 length equals 14 residues. The germline V and J ends were trimmed by 5 bases and 5 bases, with 15 bases remaining between them. The CDR3 protein is CASSPLGTRETQYF. The CDR3 DNA reads as TGTGCCAGCAGCCCCCTGGGGACACGGGAGACCCAGTACTTC.

The gene calls are TRBV5-4 and TRBJ1-6; TRBD1 matches at 8 bases. Losses at the gene ends were 4 bases for V and 12 bases for J; bases not matched to a gene: 12. The CDR3 covers 15 residues. The V gene's germline CDR1 is SGHNT and CDR2 YYREEE (reference sequence). The CDR3 coding sequence is TGTGCCAGCAGCCTCGACAGGGGAAGTGGAATACCCCTCCACTTT. Amino acids: CASSLDRGSGIPLHF.

This clonotype came up a few times. The chain recombines TRBV6-5 with TRBJ1-1; D uncertain. CDR1 and CDR2 from the germline V gene are MNHEY and SVGAGI. The CDR3 runs to 11 residues. Trimming removed 4 bases at V and 6 bases at J, with 6 bases between. In nucleotides, the CDR3 is TGTGCCAGCAGTTTCGGGCCTGAAGCTTTCTTT. Its translation: CASSFGPEAFF.

The chain is built from TRBV20-1 and TRBJ1-1, with D uncertain. The CDR3 extends over 11 amino acids. Germline V gives CDR1 DFQATT, CDR2 SNEGSKA (reference sequence). V lost 3 bases and J lost 11, with 13 bases in between. CDR3 loop: CSASRLAGAFF. In nucleotides, the CDR3 is TGCAGTGCTAGTCGTCTGGCGGGGGCTTTCTTT.

The sample holds many counts of this clonotype. V usage is TRBV12-3 or TRBV12-4 and J usage is TRBJ1-2; the D gene is possibly TRBD1 (6 bases). Trimming shortened V by 5 bases and J by 5 bases, and 15 bases separated the two germline ends. The CDR3 contains 14 residues. CDR3 DNA: TGTGCCAGCAGTAACCAGGGGACGATTTATGGCTACACCTTC. It yields the protein CASSNQGTIYGYTF.

The J gene is TRBJ2-5, the V gene TRBV7-9, with D tentatively TRBD1 or TRBD2 (5 bases each). Germline V gene data show CDR1 as SEHNR and CDR2 as FQNEAQ (reference sequence). V dropped 3 bases and J dropped 4 bases, with 15 bases sitting between them. This CDR3 is 15 amino acids long. The CDR3 here is CASSLGVGPRETQYF. DNA for the CDR3: TGTGCCAGCAGCTTGGGGGTGGGCCCTCGAGAGACCCAGTACTTC.

The table lists this clonotype with a few counts. The chain joins TRBV5-1 to TRBJ2-1; 11 bases align to TRBD2. The CDR3 has 15 amino acids. V gave up 2 bases and J gave up 6 bases; unmatched junction bases: 4. Germline V lookup: CDR1 SGHRS, CDR2 YFSETQ. The CDR3 protein is CASSFGTSGLNEQFF. CDR3 DNA: TGCGCCAGCAGCTTCGGGACTAGCGGTCTCAATGAGCAGTTCTTC.